Given below is one TCR beta chain in context. From germline, CDR1 is LNHDA and CDR2 SQIVND (reference sequence). The CDR3 length is 15 residues. Trimming at V came to 5 bases and at J to 1 base, leaving 7 bases not matched to a gene. The repertoire was sequenced with immunoSEQ multiplex PCR; TCRdb's copy has only in-frame clones and lacks some. The sample holds approximately 41,000 clones, about 90% seen once. This sample is part of a study of T cell changes during pregnancy in multiple sclerosis. The sample here was CD4+ T cells from peripheral blood mononuclear cells, taken in the second trimester of pregnancy. The chain recombines TRBV19 with TRBJ1-2, with 7 bases matching TRBD1. The sequence came from a female donor in good health, enrolled as a control in a pregnancy study. The CDR3 DNA sequence: TGTGCCAGTAGTGAAAGGGACAGCAGTAACTATGGCTACACCTTC. It specifies CASSERDSSNYGYTF.